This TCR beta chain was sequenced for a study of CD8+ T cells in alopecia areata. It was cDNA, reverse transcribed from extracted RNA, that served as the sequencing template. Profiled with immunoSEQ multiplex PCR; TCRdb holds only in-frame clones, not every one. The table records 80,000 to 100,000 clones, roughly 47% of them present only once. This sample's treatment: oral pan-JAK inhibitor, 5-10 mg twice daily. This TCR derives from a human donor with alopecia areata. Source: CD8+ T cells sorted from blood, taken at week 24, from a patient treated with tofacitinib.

The CDR3: CASSQDQLAYEQYF. The CDR3 bases are TGCGCCAGCAGCCAAGACCAGCTAGCCTACGAGCAGTACTTC. The chain recombines TRBV4-3 with TRBJ2-7; D gene uncertain. The CDR3 runs 14 residues. The V gene lost 0 bases and the J gene lost 2 bases, with 8 bases spanning the gap. CDR1 is LGHNA and CDR2 is YSLEER in the germline V gene.